The 26 T cell receptor beta chains below were found in one sample sequenced in a study of cytomegalovirus exposure and HLA in healthy donors. The PCR employed 60 Vbeta primers together with 13 Jbeta primers. Here immunoSEQ multiplex PCR was the method, and the copy in TCRdb shows in-frame clones only, minus some. Here the sample spans about 170,000 clones, 77% being singletons. Sequenced input: PBMCs. The receptors derive from a woman aged 30 to 39 in good health and CMV-seropositive.

This clone occurred a few times. The rearrangement links TRBV5-4 to TRBJ2-2; D uncertain. Germline-derived CDR1 and CDR2 are SGHNT and YYREEE (reference sequence). The CDR3 loop spans 14 amino acids. Trimming removed 4 bases at V and 1 base at J, with 8 bases between. This CDR3 is CASSPELNTGELFF. CDR3 bases: TGTGCCAGCAGCCCCGAGCTGAACACCGGGGAGCTGTTTTTT. Full variable domain (remainder filled in from reference TRBV5-4 and TRBJ2-2): ETGVTQSPTHLIKTRGQQVTLRCSSQSGHNTVSWYQQALGQGPQFIFQYYREEENGRGNFPPRFSGLQFPNYSSELNVNALELDDSALYLCASSPELNTGELFFGEGSRLTVL.

V gene TRBV5-1 combines with J gene TRBJ2-5; 7 nucleotides align to TRBD2. Germline values: CDR1 SGHRS, CDR2 YFSETQ. The ends lost 0 bases at V and 5 bases at J; junction bases unmatched: 1. The CDR3 loop spans 13 amino acids. The CDR3 protein is CASSLGGSETQYF. DNA of the CDR3: TGCGCCAGCAGCTTGGGCGGGAGTGAGACCCAGTACTTC.

This clone was recorded a few times. The CDR3 coding sequence is TGTGCCAGCAGTGCCTTGGGACTAGCGGGAGGGCCGAGGAGGTACGAGCAGTACTTC. Its translation: CASSALGLAGGPRRYEQYF. The chain employs TRBV6-1 and TRBJ2-7; 16 bases align to TRBD2. The V segment lost 4 bases and the J segment 4 bases; nucleotides outside the gene matches: 13. The germline V gene encodes CDR1 MNHNS and CDR2 SASEGT. The CDR3 consists of 19 residues.

The chain uses TRBV4-1 and TRBJ1-2; 8 bases map to TRBD1. Trimming at V came to 3 bases and at J to 3 bases, leaving 0 bases not matched to a gene. This CDR3 has 13 amino acids. CDR1 MGHRA and CDR2 YSYEKL come from the germline V gene. The CDR3 sequence is CASSQGQDYGYTF. In DNA form, the CDR3 reads TGCGCCAGCAGCCAGGGACAGGACTATGGCTACACCTTC.

V is TRBV11-3 and J is TRBJ2-3, with a weak D call TRBD2 (7 bases). The CDR3 spans 15 residues. Germline V gene data show CDR1 as SGHNT and CDR2 as YENEEA. Trimming shortened V by 2 bases and J by 3 bases, and 12 bases separated the two germline ends. The CDR3 DNA is TGTGCCAGCAGCTTAACCAGCGGGACAACAGATACGCAGTATTTT. This encodes CASSLTSGTTDTQYF.

The V and J genes are TRBV10-1 and TRBJ1-5; 7 bases match TRBD1. The CDR3 is 13 amino acids. Germline-derived CDR1 and CDR2 are WNHNN and SYGVQD (reference sequence). Unmatched junction bases numbered 4, after V lost 5 bases and J lost 6 bases. The chain's CDR3 is CASSRDRGQPQHF. In nucleotides, the CDR3 is TGCGCCAGCAGTCGGGACAGAGGTCAGCCCCAGCATTTT.

The chain combines TRBV5-1 with TRBJ2-6; 12 bases map to TRBD1. V dropped 3 bases and J dropped 1; count of bases not matched to a gene: 5. There are 18 residues in the CDR3. Germline lookup yields CDR1 SGHRS and CDR2 YFSETQ. CDR3 sequence (DNA): TGCGCCAGCAGCTGGTGGGACAGGGGGCTTTCTGGGGCCAACGTCCTGACTTTC. Residues: CASSWWDRGLSGANVLTF.

The chain carries TRBV2 and TRBJ1-1, with 7 nucleotides matching TRBD1. This CDR3 region has 12 residues. Per the germline V gene, CDR1 is SNHLY and CDR2 is FYNNEI. With 5 bases clipped from V and 10 bases from J, the junction kept 7 bases outside the gene matches. The CDR3 DNA sequence: TGTGCCAGCAGTACAGGGGTCGGCGGAGCTTTCTTT. This gives the protein CASSTGVGGAFF.

The J gene is TRBJ2-3, the V gene TRBV5-1; 8 positions agree with TRBD1. J lost 6 bases, V lost 6 bases, and 12 bases had no gene match. CDR1 and CDR2 (germline): SGHRS, YFSETQ. This CDR3 spans 15 amino acids. The CDR3 sequence: CASTDFGQGADTQYF. Written as DNA, the CDR3 is TGCGCCAGCACCGACTTCGGACAGGGAGCGGATACGCAGTATTTT. Full variable domain (remainder filled in from reference TRBV5-1 and TRBJ2-3): KAGVTQTPRYLIKTRGQQVTLSCSPISGHRSVSWYQQTPGQGLQFLFEYFSETQRNKGNFPGRFSGRQFSNSRSEMNVSTLELGDSALYLCASTDFGQGADTQYFGPGTRLTVL.

V usage is TRBV6-7 and J usage is TRBJ1-4; TRBD1 aligns across 7 bases. TRBV6-7 is designated an ORF whose function remains uncertain. The CDR3 has 15 residues. V shed 7 bases, J shed 8 bases, and the junction held 13 bases outside the gene matches. CDR3 DNA sequence: TGTGCCAGCAATGGCTCGACAGGGATCTGCGAAAAACTGTTTTTT. Translation: CASNGSTGICEKLFF.

This clone was detected only a few times. The gene calls are TRBV5-4 and TRBJ1-2; possible D gene TRBD1, 5 bases. Germline V CDR1 and CDR2: SGHNT, YYREEE (reference sequence). The CDR3 runs 14 residues. Trimming stripped 4 bases from V and 13 bases from J, with 23 bases between. CDR3 in DNA: TGTGCCAGCAGCGCCGCAAATGTAGGGCAGGGATTCACCTTC. Its translation is CASSAANVGQGFTF.

Only a few counts were recorded for this clone. This chain joins TRBV19 and TRBJ2-3; maybe TRBD2 (6 bases). The V end lost 5 bases, the J end lost 6 bases, and 15 bases lay between the germline ends. This CDR3 has 14 residues. Germline V lookup: CDR1 LNHDA, CDR2 SQIVND (reference sequence). DNA of the CDR3: TGTGCCAGTAGTCAGCAGGGCGGGGTGGATACGCAGTATTTT. Protein product: CASSQQGGVDTQYF.

V and J are TRBV7-2 and TRBJ2-5; D is perhaps TRBD2 (6 bases). V was trimmed by 7 bases and J by 1 base, leaving 13 bases between them. The germline V gene has CDR1 SGHTA and CDR2 FQGNSA. This CDR3 comprises 14 residues. The CDR3 nucleotides read TGTGCCAGCACCCCCGGAGGGGCCCAAGAGACCCAGTACTTC. Its protein product is CASTPGGAQETQYF.

The chain is built from TRBV4-1 and TRBJ1-1; D possibly corresponds to TRBD1 (5 bases). The CDR3 covers 15 residues. Germline lookup yields CDR1 MGHRA and CDR2 YSYEKL. Trimming shortened V by 8 bases and J by 2 bases, and 18 bases separated the two germline ends. The CDR3 DNA reads TGCGCCAGCTGCCTCGTAGGGGCGGGAAACACTGAAGCTTTCTTT. Amino acid sequence: CASCLVGAGNTEAFF.

This clone was seen a few times. The rearrangement links TRBV11-2 to TRBJ2-3; 13 nucleotides line up with TRBD2. Germline CDR1 and CDR2: SGHAT and FQNNGV. Germline trimming cut 4 bases from V and 4 bases from J; bases unmatched to any gene: 5. This CDR3 has 16 amino acids. In DNA form, the CDR3 reads TGTGCCAGCAGCTCCGGACTAGCGGGAGAACCAGATACGCAGTATTTT. Its protein is CASSSGLAGEPDTQYF.

The V call is TRBV27, the J call TRBJ2-4; 7 nucleotides align to TRBD1. With V trimmed by 2 bases and J by 5 bases, 6 bases remained unmatched. Germline V lookup: CDR1 MNHEY, CDR2 SMNVEV (reference sequence). This CDR3 has 15 residues. DNA of the CDR3: TGTGCCAGCAGTTTAATACAGGGGACGGAAAACATTCAGTACTTC. This gives the protein CASSLIQGTENIQYF.

The V call is TRBV7-2, the J call TRBJ1-5; tentative D call: TRBD1 (6 bases). The CDR3 is 14 amino acids. Deletions cut 6 bases from V and 2 bases from J, with 11 bases between. The germline V gene has CDR1 SGHTA and CDR2 FQGNSA. The CDR3 sequence is CASSLTGGNQPQHF. DNA for the CDR3: TGTGCCAGCAGTTTGACAGGAGGCAATCAGCCCCAGCATTTT.

The chain combines TRBV4-3 with TRBJ1-2, with 7 bases fitting TRBD1. The junction had 8 bases not matched to a gene; V was cut back by 0 bases and J by 1 base. In germline, CDR1 is LGHNA, CDR2 YSLEER. The CDR3 is made up of 17 amino acids. CDR3 sequence: CASSQDPSDRFNYGYTF. The CDR3 DNA is TGCGCCAGCAGCCAAGACCCCTCGGACAGGTTTAACTATGGCTACACCTTC.

V is TRBV12-5 and J is TRBJ1-2, with 11 bases lining up with TRBD1. Germline V gene sequence: CDR1 LGHNT, CDR2 FRNRAP. Losses at the gene ends were 4 bases for V and 6 bases for J; bases not matched to a gene: 7. This CDR3 spans 15 amino acids. The CDR3 protein is CASGYSGQGVDGYTF. CDR3 DNA: TGTGCTAGTGGTTATTCGGGACAGGGGGTCGATGGCTACACCTTC.

The CDR3 is CASSVGQVINYGYTF. DNA for the CDR3: TGTGCCAGCAGTGTGGGTCAGGTGATTAACTATGGCTACACCTTC. The chain joins TRBV2 to TRBJ1-2; D remains ambiguous. The CDR3 sequence is 15 residues long. CDR1 is SNHLY and CDR2 is FYNNEI in the germline V gene. Trimming removed 4 bases from V and 1 base from J, with 13 bases in between.

The CDR3 protein is CASSLLRNEQYF. Written as DNA, the CDR3 is TGTGCCAGCAGCTTGTTGCGAAACGAGCAGTACTTC. V usage is TRBV5-6 and J usage is TRBJ2-7; D not certain. Trimming cost V 1 base and J 5 bases, with 7 bases left between them. The germline CDR1 and CDR2 sequences are SGHDT and YYEEEE. The CDR3 extends over 12 amino acids.

This sequence joins TRBV12-5 and TRBJ1-2, with 8 bases fitting TRBD1. Trimming removed 1 base from V and 4 bases from J; junction bases left unmatched: 2. Per germline, CDR1 LGHNT and CDR2 FRNRAP. CDR3 length equals 14 residues. CDR3 sequence reads: CASGLATGAYGYTF. The CDR3 DNA reads as TGTGCTAGTGGTTTGGCGACAGGGGCCTATGGCTACACCTTC.

This clone was detected a few times. The J gene is TRBJ1-1, the V gene TRBV28; possibly TRBD1 for D (6 bases). Germline loops: CDR1 MDHEN, CDR2 SYDVKM. The CDR3 runs to 14 residues. V lost 2 bases and J 0 bases, leaving 7 bases between the germline ends. For the CDR3, the DNA is TGTGCCAGCAGTTTAACAGGGCTGAACACTGAAGCTTTCTTT. It translates to CASSLTGLNTEAFF.

The chain uses TRBV4-1 and TRBJ1-5, with 8 nucleotides matching TRBD1. Trimming cost V 0 bases and J 2 bases; bases outside gene matches: 3. Per the germline V gene, CDR1 is MGHRA and CDR2 is YSYEKL. CDR3 length: 16 residues. The CDR3 DNA follows: TGCGCCAGCAGCCAAGACAGGGGGCTTGGCAATCAGCCCCAGCATTTT. As protein: CASSQDRGLGNQPQHF.

The CDR3 spells CASSPWTGGFQGYTF. The CDR3 coding sequence is TGTGCCAGCAGTCCTTGGACAGGGGGCTTTCAAGGCTACACCTTC. V usage is TRBV28 and J usage is TRBJ1-2; 11 bases align to TRBD1. Trimming took 5 bases from V and 8 from J; bases not matched to a gene: 10. Germline lookup yields CDR1 MDHEN and CDR2 SYDVKM. This CDR3 is built from 15 residues.

CDR3 in DNA: TGTGCCATCAGTGAGTCGAGGGAAAAACTGTTTTTT. Amino acids: CAISESREKLFF. The chain recombines TRBV10-3 with TRBJ1-4; no definite D call. The CDR3 runs to 12 residues. V gave up 0 bases and J gave up 8 bases, with 4 bases separating them. Germline V CDR1 and CDR2: ENHRY, SYGVKD.